Listed here are 28 T cell receptor beta chains from one sample, sequenced in a study of neurological immune-mediated disorders. A single record per CDR3 protein comes from TCRdb applying MiXCR to the 5' RACE reads. The sample gives tens of thousands of distinct CDR3 sequences, roughly 15% of which show up once; 15% is in the top ten. Sequencing input: PBMCs. The receptors were sampled from a female donor with HTLV-1-associated myelopathy (HAM/TSP).

This clonotype was recorded at least ten times. J is TRBJ2-7 and V is TRBV5-1; 10 bases are shared with TRBD1. Looked up from germline, CDR1 is SGHRS and CDR2 is YFSETQ. The CDR3 runs 15 residues. J gave up 4 bases and V 0 bases, and 4 bases lay outside the gene matches. DNA for the CDR3: TGCGCCAGCAGCTTGGCCGGGACAGGGGTGTACGAGCAGTACTTC. Translating it yields CASSLAGTGVYEQYF.

By share, this clonotype counts as medium-sized. This chain uses TRBV7-2 with TRBJ2-7, with D unresolved. Trimming shortened V by 5 bases and J by 1 base, and 3 bases separated the two germline ends. This CDR3 is built from 11 residues. Germline CDR1 reads SGHTA; CDR2 reads FQGNSA. CDR3 sequence (DNA): TGTGCCAGCAGCGTTTCCTACGAGCAGTACTTC. This sequence encodes CASSVSYEQYF. The whole variable domain, remainder taken from reference TRBV7-2 and TRBJ2-7, is GAGVSQSPSNKVTEKGKDVELRCDPISGHTALYWYRQSLGQGLEFLIYFQGNSAPDKSGLPSDRFSAERTGGSVSTLTIQRTQQEDSAVYLCASSVSYEQYFGPGTRLTVT.

This clonotype is deemed medium-sized. The V call is TRBV20-1, the J call TRBJ1-2; D might be TRBD1 (5 bases). This CDR3 is built from 13 residues. Trimming removed 3 bases from V and 1 base from J, with 9 bases in between. The germline V gene encodes CDR1 DFQATT and CDR2 SNEGSKA (reference sequence). The CDR3 DNA sequence: TGCAGTGCTAGTCGCAGGGATAACTATGGCTACACCTTC. Its protein product is CSASRRDNYGYTF.

This clonotype was seen repeatedly, ten times or more. V and J are TRBV10-3 and TRBJ2-3; 7 nucleotides align to TRBD2. CDR3 length: 14 amino acids. Germline-derived CDR1 and CDR2 are ENHRY and SYGVKD. The junction had 3 bases not matched to a gene; V was cut back by 4 bases and J by 2 bases. The DNA of the CDR3 is TGTGCCATCAGTGGGGGGGGGGACACAGATACGCAGTATTTT. It is translated as CAISGGGDTDTQYF.

This clonotype was recorded many times. This chain connects TRBV20-1 to TRBJ1-5; D uncertain. Trimming removed 0 bases from V and 8 bases from J, with 14 bases in between. The CDR3 runs to 14 residues. Germline V gives CDR1 DFQATT, CDR2 SNEGSKA (reference sequence). This CDR3 reads CSARDGSEAEPQHF. DNA for the CDR3: TGCAGTGCTAGAGATGGCAGCGAAGCTGAGCCCCAGCATTTT.

This clonotype was counted ten times or more. This chain connects TRBV7-2 to TRBJ2-5; D possibly corresponds to TRBD1 (5 bases). V was trimmed by 4 bases and J by 4 bases, leaving 13 bases between them. The CDR3 has 14 amino acids. Germline V gives CDR1 SGHTA, CDR2 FQGNSA. In DNA form, the CDR3 reads TGTGCCAGCAGCTCGAGGCAGGGCCCAGAGACCCAGTACTTC. As protein: CASSSRQGPETQYF.

In its sample, this clonotype ranks as medium-sized. The genes are TRBV5-1 and TRBJ2-1, with 16 bases matching TRBD2. CDR3 length: 16 amino acids. With 4 bases clipped from V and 7 bases from J, the junction kept 5 bases outside the gene matches. Germline V lookup: CDR1 SGHRS, CDR2 YFSETQ. The CDR3 nucleotides read TGCGCCAGCAGCCTGGGACTAGCGGGAGGGCAGAATGAGCAGTTCTTC. This sequence encodes CASSLGLAGGQNEQFF.

In regard to this clonotype: The DNA is left out, because the CDR3 cannot be placed on it with certainty; the CDR3 is given as TCRdb lists it. The V and J genes are TRBV7-2 and TRBJ1-1. The germline gives CDR1 SGHTA, CDR2 FQGNSA. The CDR3 length equals 19 residues, ends included. This CDR3 is CASSFYICSARPRDTEAFF.

Many counts were recorded for this clonotype. V usage is TRBV20-1 and J usage is TRBJ1-2; TRBD1 is a possible D gene (6 bases). Trimming removed 2 bases from V and 2 bases from J, with 12 bases in between. Germline V gene lookup returns CDR1 DFQATT and CDR2 SNEGSKA (reference sequence). This CDR3 comprises 14 residues. The chain's CDR3 is CSARLPTGNYGYTF. The CDR3 nucleotides read TGCAGTGCTAGACTTCCTACAGGGAACTATGGCTACACCTTC.

In this sample, this clonotype turned up many times. The chain uses TRBV5-4 and TRBJ2-3, with 7 bases lining up with TRBD1. This CDR3 spans 12 amino acids. Germline V gives CDR1 SGHNT, CDR2 YYREEE (reference sequence). With 3 bases clipped from V and 5 bases from J, the junction kept 0 bases outside the gene matches. The CDR3 sequence is CASSWTGDTQYF. The CDR3 DNA follows: TGTGCCAGCAGCTGGACAGGAGATACGCAGTATTTT. Full variable domain (missing parts from reference TRBV5-4 and TRBJ2-3): ETGVTQSPTHLIKTRGQQVTLRCSSQSGHNTVSWYQQALGQGPQFIFQYYREEENGRGNFPPRFSGLQFPNYSSELNVNALELDDSALYLCASSWTGDTQYFGPGTRLTVL.

The sample holds many counts of this clonotype. This chain joins TRBV20-1 and TRBJ2-7; possibly TRBD2 for D (6 bases). Between the trimmed V and J ends, which lost 3 bases and 0 bases, there was a span of 15 bases. The CDR3 runs 15 residues. CDR1 is DFQATT and CDR2 is SNEGSKA in the germline V gene (reference sequence). DNA for the CDR3: TGCAGTGCTAGTTCGGCGGGACTTTCCTCCTACGAGCAGTACTTC. Translation gives CSASSAGLSSYEQYF.

This clonotype was seen many times. This chain joins TRBV7-9 and TRBJ2-6; tentatively, D is TRBD1 (5 bases). Germline V gene sequence: CDR1 SEHNR, CDR2 FQNEAQ (reference sequence). This CDR3 contains 15 residues. Trimming removed 5 bases from V and 3 bases from J, with 11 bases in between. The CDR3 nucleotides read TGTGCCAGCAGCCCCCAGGGTTTTGGGGCCAACGTCCTGACTTTC. It translates to CASSPQGFGANVLTF.

The V gene is TRBV7-2, the J gene TRBJ1-2; TRBD1 matches at 12 bases. Germline CDR1 reads SGHTA; CDR2 reads FQGNSA. Trimming took 0 bases from V and 8 from J; bases not matched to a gene: 4. CDR3 length equals 15 residues. In DNA form, the CDR3 reads TGTGCCAGCAGCTTAGCGGGACAGGGGGCCAGGGGCTACACCTTC. This encodes CASSLAGQGARGYTF.

In this sample, this clonotype turned up many times. J is TRBJ1-1 and V is TRBV11-3; D is possibly TRBD1 (5 bases). Germline lookup yields CDR1 SGHNT and CDR2 YENEEA. The CDR3 has 13 residues. V was pared by 4 bases and J by 5 bases, with 11 bases between. In DNA, the CDR3 is TGTGCCAGCAGCTACAACGAGGGGACTGAAGCTTTCTTT. Residues: CASSYNEGTEAFF.

This clonotype was found many times. The chain links TRBV5-1 to TRBJ2-7, with 9 bases matching TRBD1. This CDR3 has 14 residues. Germline CDR1 reads SGHRS; CDR2 reads YFSETQ. V was clipped by 3 bases and J by 2 bases; unmatched bases: 3. The CDR3 bases are TGCGCCAGCAGCTCCCGACAGGGGGCCTACGAGCAGTACTTC. It encodes CASSSRQGAYEQYF.

This clonotype was found many times. The chain carries TRBV20-1 and TRBJ2-5; 9 nucleotides match TRBD1. Germline V lookup: CDR1 DFQATT, CDR2 SNEGSKA (reference sequence). The CDR3 has 14 residues. Trimming at V came to 0 bases and at J to 4 bases, leaving 3 bases not matched to a gene. Here the CDR3 DNA reads TGCAGTGCTAGAGATTTACAGGGGGCAGAGACCCAGTACTTC. This encodes CSARDLQGAETQYF.

This clonotype was seen only once. This sequence joins TRBV4-1 and TRBJ2-1, with 15 positions matching TRBD2. The J segment lost 1 base and the V segment lost 5 bases, leaving 3 bases of the junction unmatched. Germline CDR1 MGHRA, CDR2 YSYEKL. This CDR3 comprises 17 residues. Here the CDR3 DNA reads TGCGCCAGCAGCAAGGGACTAGCGGGGGGATCCTACAATGAGCAGTTCTTC. This sequence encodes CASSKGLAGGSYNEQFF.

The chain links TRBV20-1 to TRBJ2-3; perhaps D is TRBD1 or TRBD2 (6 bases each). Germline CDR1 is DFQATT and CDR2 is SNEGSKA (reference sequence). The V end lost 6 bases, the J end lost 4 bases, and 17 bases lay between the germline ends. CDR3 length equals 14 residues. This CDR3 reads CSAHRAAGSDTQYF. The CDR3, as DNA: TGCAGTGCCCACAGGGCTGCGGGGTCAGATACGCAGTATTTT.

This clonotype was observed many times. The chain joins TRBV11-2 to TRBJ2-5, with TRBD2 as a possible D gene (5 bases). Trimming removed 5 bases at V and 2 bases at J, with 12 bases between. This CDR3 has 14 residues. CDR1 is SGHAT and CDR2 is FQNNGV in the germline V gene. DNA of the CDR3: TGTGCCAGCAGCCAAGAGGGTGATCAAGAGACCCAGTACTTC. Its protein is CASSQEGDQETQYF. Based on the CDR3 plus reference TRBV11-2 and TRBJ2-5, the full variable domain is EAGVAQSPRYKIIEKRQSVAFWCNPISGHATLYWYQQILGQGPKLLIQFQNNGVVDDSQLPKDRFSAERLKGVDSTLKIQPAKLEDSAVYLCASSQEGDQETQYFGPGTRLLVL.

The sample holds many counts of this clonotype. The chain joins TRBV5-6 to TRBJ2-1, with D perhaps TRBD1 or TRBD2 (5 bases each). The CDR3 runs to 14 residues. Per the germline V gene, CDR1 is SGHDT and CDR2 is YYEEEE. The V gene lost 4 bases and the J gene lost 6 bases, with 14 bases spanning the gap. For the CDR3, the DNA is TGTGCCAGCAGCCCCAGGGAGAGATCCAATGAGCAGTTCTTC. Translation: CASSPRERSNEQFF.

By share, this clonotype ranks as medium-sized (0.01 to 0.1%). The genes are TRBV10-3 and TRBJ2-3; 7 nucleotides agree with TRBD1. Per germline, CDR1 ENHRY and CDR2 SYGVKD. J lost 1 base, V lost 2 bases, and 0 bases had no gene match. This CDR3 region has 14 residues. The CDR3: CAISEDRGTDTQYF. CDR3 DNA sequence: TGTGCCATCAGTGAGGACAGGGGCACAGATACGCAGTATTTT.

This clonotype has at least ten counts. The chain couples TRBV7-9 to TRBJ1-3; 7 bases are a match to TRBD1. Germline loops: CDR1 SEHNR, CDR2 FQNEAQ (reference sequence). J lost 4 bases, V lost 5 bases, and 8 bases had no gene match. CDR3 length: 15 residues. The CDR3 sequence is CASSPQPGQGNTIYF. CDR3 sequence (DNA): TGTGCCAGCAGCCCGCAGCCGGGACAGGGAAACACCATATATTTT.

The sample holds a few counts of this clonotype. V is TRBV10-3 and J is TRBJ2-5, with 7 positions matching TRBD2. CDR1 is ENHRY, CDR2 SYGVKD, per germline. This CDR3 has 15 amino acids. The trim removed 5 bases at V and 1 base at J, leaving 7 bases unmatched. The CDR3 is CAISLRAGTQETQYF. The CDR3 DNA reads TGTGCCATCAGTTTAAGAGCGGGGACCCAAGAGACCCAGTACTTC.

This clonotype was found many times. The chain employs TRBV6-2 or TRBV6-3 and TRBJ1-1, with D perhaps matching TRBD1 (5 bases). The CDR3 has 16 residues. In germline, CDR1 is MNHEY, CDR2 SVGEGT. Trimming removed 4 bases at V and 0 bases at J, with 15 bases between. CDR3 protein: CASSFLTDTVNTEAFF. The DNA for the CDR3 is TGTGCCAGCAGTTTCTTGACGGACACCGTGAACACTGAAGCTTTCTTT.

This clonotype was seen repeatedly, ten times or more. The chain uses TRBV20-1 and TRBJ1-1; D is undetermined. From germline, CDR1 is DFQATT and CDR2 SNEGSKA (reference sequence). V shed 0 bases and J shed 4 bases, with 24 bases lying between them. This CDR3 is built from 18 residues. CDR3 nucleotides: TGCAGTGCTAGAGATTTCGGCCGAAACCTCGACCGTGCCACTGAAGCTTTCTTT. This sequence encodes CSARDFGRNLDRATEAFF.

This clonotype has at least ten counts. The chain uses TRBV18 and TRBJ2-7; D is possibly TRBD1 (6 bases). V lost 1 base to trimming and J lost 4 bases, with 11 bases between them. This CDR3 is built from 14 residues. CDR1 is KGHSH and CDR2 is LQKENI in the germline V gene. The CDR3 DNA follows: TGTGCCAGCTCACCACGGGGTACAGGGTACGAGCAGTACTTC. Protein product: CASSPRGTGYEQYF.

There are many counts of this clonotype. The chain carries TRBV2 and TRBJ2-2; 11 nucleotides match TRBD2. The CDR3 runs to 16 residues. The germline V gene has CDR1 SNHLY and CDR2 FYNNEI. The V gene end was trimmed by 6 bases and the J gene end by 1 base; junction bases not matched to a gene: 4. CDR3 DNA: TGTGCCAGCAGGACTACTAGCGGGAGGAACACCGGGGAGCTGTTTTTT. Amino acids: CASRTTSGRNTGELFF.

This clonotype was recorded many times. As DNA, the CDR3 is TGTGCCACCAGTGCCAGACAGGGTGAAGCTTTCTTT. Translation: CATSARQGEAFF. The chain is built from TRBV24-1 and TRBJ1-1, with 7 nucleotides matching TRBD1. The J segment lost 7 bases and the V segment lost 5 bases, leaving 3 bases of the junction unmatched. Germline lookup yields CDR1 KGHDR and CDR2 SFDVKD. The CDR3 has 12 residues.